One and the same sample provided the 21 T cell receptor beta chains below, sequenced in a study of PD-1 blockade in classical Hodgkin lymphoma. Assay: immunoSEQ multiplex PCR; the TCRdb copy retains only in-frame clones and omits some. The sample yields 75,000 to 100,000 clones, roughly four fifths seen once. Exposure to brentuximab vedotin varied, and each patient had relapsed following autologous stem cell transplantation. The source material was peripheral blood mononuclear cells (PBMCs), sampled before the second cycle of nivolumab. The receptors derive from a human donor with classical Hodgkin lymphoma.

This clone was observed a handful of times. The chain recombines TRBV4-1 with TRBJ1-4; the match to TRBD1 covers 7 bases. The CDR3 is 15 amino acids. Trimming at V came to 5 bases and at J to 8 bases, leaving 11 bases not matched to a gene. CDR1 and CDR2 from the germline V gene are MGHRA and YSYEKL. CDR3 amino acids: CASSAGTGVREKLFF. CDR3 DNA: TGCGCCAGCAGCGCCGGTACAGGGGTGAGGGAAAAACTGTTTTTT.

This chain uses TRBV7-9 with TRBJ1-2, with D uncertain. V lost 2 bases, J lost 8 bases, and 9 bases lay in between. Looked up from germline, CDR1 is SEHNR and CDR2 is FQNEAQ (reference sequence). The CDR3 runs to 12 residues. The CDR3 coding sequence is TGTGCCAGCAGCTTAACCGTGGAAGGCTACACCTTC. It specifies CASSLTVEGYTF.

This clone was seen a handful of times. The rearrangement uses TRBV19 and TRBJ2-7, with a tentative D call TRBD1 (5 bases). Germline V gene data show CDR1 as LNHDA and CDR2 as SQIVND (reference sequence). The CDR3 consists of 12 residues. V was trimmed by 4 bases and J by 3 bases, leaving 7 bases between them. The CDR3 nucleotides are TGTGCCAGTAGTACAGGGATCTACGAGCAGTACTTC. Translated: CASSTGIYEQYF.

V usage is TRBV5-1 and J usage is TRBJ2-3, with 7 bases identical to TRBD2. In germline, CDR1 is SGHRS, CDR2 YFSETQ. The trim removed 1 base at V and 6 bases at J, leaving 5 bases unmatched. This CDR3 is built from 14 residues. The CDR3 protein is CASSLPGAGDTQYF. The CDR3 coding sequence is TGCGCCAGCAGCTTGCCGGGAGCGGGGGATACGCAGTATTTT.

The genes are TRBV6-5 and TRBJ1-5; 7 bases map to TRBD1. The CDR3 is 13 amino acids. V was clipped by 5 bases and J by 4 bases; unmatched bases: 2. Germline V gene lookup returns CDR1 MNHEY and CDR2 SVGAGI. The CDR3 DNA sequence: TGTGCCAGCAGTATACAGGGGAATCAGCCCCAGCATTTT. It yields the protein CASSIQGNQPQHF.

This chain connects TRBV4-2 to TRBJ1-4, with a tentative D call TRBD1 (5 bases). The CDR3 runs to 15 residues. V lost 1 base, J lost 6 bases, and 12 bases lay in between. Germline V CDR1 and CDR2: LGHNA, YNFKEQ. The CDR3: CASSQVWDLDEKLFF. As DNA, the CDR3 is TGTGCCAGCAGCCAAGTGTGGGACCTTGATGAAAAACTGTTTTTT.

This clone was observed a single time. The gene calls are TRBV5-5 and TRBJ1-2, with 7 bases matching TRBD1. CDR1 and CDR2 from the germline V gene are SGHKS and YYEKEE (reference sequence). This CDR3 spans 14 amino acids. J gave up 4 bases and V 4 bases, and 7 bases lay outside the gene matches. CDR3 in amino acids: CASSPTGIFYGYTF. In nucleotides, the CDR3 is TGTGCCAGCAGCCCGACAGGGATCTTCTATGGCTACACCTTC.

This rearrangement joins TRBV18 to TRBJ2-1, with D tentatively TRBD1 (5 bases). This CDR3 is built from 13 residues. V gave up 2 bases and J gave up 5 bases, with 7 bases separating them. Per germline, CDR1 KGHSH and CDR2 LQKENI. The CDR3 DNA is TGTGCCAGCTCACCATCCAGGGACAATGAGCAGTTCTTC. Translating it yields CASSPSRDNEQFF. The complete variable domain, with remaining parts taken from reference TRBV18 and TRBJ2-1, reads NAGVMQNPRHLVRRRGQEARLRCSPMKGHSHVYWYRQLPEEGLKFMVYLQKENIIDESGMPKERFSAEFPKEGPSILRIQQVVRGDSAAYFCASSPSRDNEQFFGPGTRLTVL.

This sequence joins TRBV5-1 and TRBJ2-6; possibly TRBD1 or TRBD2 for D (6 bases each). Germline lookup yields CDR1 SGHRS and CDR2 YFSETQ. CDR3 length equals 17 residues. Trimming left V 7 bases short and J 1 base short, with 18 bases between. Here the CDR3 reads CASFRGQGTSGANVLTF. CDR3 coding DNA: TGCGCCAGCTTTCGGGGGCAGGGGACTTCTGGGGCCAACGTCCTGACTTTC.

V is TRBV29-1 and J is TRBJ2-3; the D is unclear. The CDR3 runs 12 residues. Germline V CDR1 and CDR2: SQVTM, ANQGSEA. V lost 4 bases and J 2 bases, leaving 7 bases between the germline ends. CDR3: CSVVTLTDTQYF. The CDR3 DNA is TGCAGCGTTGTGACTCTCACAGATACGCAGTATTTT.

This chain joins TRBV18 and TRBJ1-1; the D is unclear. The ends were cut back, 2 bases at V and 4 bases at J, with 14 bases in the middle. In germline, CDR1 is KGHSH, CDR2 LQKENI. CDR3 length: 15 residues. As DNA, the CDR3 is TGTGCCAGCTCACCAGAGGCGAGGGTGATCACTGAAGCTTTCTTT. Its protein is CASSPEARVITEAFF.

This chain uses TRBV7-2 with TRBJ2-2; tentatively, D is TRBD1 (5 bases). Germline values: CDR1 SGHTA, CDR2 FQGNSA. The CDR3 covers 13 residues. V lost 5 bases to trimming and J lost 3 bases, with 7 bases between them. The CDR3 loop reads CASSPQDTGELFF. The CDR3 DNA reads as TGTGCCAGCAGCCCACAGGACACCGGGGAGCTGTTTTTT. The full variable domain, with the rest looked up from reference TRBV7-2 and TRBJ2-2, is GAGVSQSPSNKVTEKGKDVELRCDPISGHTALYWYRQSLGQGLEFLIYFQGNSAPDKSGLPSDRFSAERTGGSVSTLTIQRTQQEDSAVYLCASSPQDTGELFFGEGSRLTVL.

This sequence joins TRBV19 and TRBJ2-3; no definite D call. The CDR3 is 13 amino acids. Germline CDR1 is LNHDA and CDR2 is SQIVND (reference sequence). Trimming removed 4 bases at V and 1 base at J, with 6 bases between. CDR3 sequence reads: CASSTSRTDTQYF. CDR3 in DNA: TGTGCCAGTAGTACCTCCCGCACAGATACGCAGTATTTT.

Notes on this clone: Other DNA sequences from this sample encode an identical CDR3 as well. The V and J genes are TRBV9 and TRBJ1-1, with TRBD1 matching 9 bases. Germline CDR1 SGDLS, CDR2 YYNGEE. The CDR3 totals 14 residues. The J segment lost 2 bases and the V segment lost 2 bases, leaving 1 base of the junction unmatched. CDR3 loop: CASSVGQGNTEAFF. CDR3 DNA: TGTGCCAGCAGCGTGGGACAGGGAAACACTGAAGCTTTCTTT. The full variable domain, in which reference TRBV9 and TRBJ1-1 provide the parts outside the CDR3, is DSGVTQTPKHLITATGQRVTLRCSPRSGDLSVYWYQQSLDQGLQFLIQYYNGEERAKGNILERFSAQQFPDLHSELNLSSLELGDSALYFCASSVGQGNTEAFFGQGTRLTVV.

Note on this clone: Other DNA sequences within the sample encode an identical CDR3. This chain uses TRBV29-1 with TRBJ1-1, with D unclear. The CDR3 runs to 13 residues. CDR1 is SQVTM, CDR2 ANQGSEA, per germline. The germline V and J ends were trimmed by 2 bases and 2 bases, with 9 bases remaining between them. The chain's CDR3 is CSVEIGVNTEAFF. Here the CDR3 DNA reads TGCAGCGTTGAAATAGGAGTAAACACTGAAGCTTTCTTT.

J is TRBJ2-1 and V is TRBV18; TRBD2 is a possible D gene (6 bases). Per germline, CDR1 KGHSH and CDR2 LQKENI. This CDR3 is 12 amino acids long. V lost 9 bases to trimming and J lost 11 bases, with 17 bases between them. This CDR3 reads CASFTDLAKQFF. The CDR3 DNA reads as TGTGCCAGTTTCACGGATCTAGCGAAGCAGTTCTTC.

The CDR3 loop reads CASGGPGGGYEQYF. The DNA of the CDR3 is TGTGCCAGCGGGGGGCCAGGGGGTGGCTACGAGCAGTACTTC. The chain recombines TRBV28 with TRBJ2-7; possible D gene TRBD1, 7 bases. The CDR3 length is 14 residues. Trimming took 8 bases from V and 3 from J, leaving 17 bases between them. Germline V gene lookup returns CDR1 MDHEN and CDR2 SYDVKM.

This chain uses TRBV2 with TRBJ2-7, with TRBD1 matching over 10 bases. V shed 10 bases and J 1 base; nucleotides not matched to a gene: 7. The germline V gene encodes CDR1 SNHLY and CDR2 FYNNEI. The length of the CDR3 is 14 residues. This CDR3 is CAIQGTGESYEQYF. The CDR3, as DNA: TGTGCCATCCAAGGGACAGGGGAATCCTACGAGCAGTACTTC.

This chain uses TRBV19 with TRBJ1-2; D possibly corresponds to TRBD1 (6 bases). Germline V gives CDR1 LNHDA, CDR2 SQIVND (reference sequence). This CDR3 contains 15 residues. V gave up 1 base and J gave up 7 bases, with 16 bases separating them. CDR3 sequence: CASSIVGGRVGGYTF. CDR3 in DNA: TGTGCCAGTAGTATAGTGGGGGGCAGGGTAGGTGGCTACACCTTC.

The CDR3 reads CASSEAPGFNQPQHF. CDR3 nucleotide sequence: TGTGCCAGCAGTGAAGCGCCTGGTTTTAATCAGCCCCAGCATTTT. V gene TRBV6-1 combines with J gene TRBJ1-5; D is ambiguous. The CDR3 extends over 15 amino acids. CDR1 is MNHNS, CDR2 SASEGT, per germline. V gave up 0 bases and J gave up 4 bases, with 10 bases separating them.

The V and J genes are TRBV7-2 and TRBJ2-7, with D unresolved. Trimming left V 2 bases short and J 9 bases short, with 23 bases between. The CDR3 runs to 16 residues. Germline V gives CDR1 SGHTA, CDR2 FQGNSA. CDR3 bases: TGTGCCAGCAGCTTATCCCCATCCAGATTCGATTATTGGCAGTACTTC. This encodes CASSLSPSRFDYWQYF.